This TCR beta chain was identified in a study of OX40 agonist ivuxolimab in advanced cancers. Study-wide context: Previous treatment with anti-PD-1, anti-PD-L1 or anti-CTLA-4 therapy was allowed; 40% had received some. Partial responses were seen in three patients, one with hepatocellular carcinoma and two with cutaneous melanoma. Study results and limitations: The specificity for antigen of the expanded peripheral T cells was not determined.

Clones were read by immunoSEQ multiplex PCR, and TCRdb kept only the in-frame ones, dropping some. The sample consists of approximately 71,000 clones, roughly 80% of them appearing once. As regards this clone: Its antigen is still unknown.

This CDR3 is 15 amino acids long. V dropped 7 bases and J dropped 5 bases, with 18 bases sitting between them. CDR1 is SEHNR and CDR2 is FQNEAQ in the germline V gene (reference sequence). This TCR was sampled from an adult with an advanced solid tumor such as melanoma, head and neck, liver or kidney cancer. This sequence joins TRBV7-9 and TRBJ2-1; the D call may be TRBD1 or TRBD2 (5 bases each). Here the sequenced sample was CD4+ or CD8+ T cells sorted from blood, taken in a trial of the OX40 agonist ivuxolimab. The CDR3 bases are TGTGCCAGCACCCCGCTGGGGGTGGGGCACAATGAGCAGTTCTTC. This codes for CASTPLGVGHNEQFF.